These T cell receptor beta chains were read from a single sample in a study of T-cell reconstitution after alpha-beta-depleted transplantation in children. TCRdb redid the calling of the PCR reads with MiXCR, one entry per CDR3 protein. The sample shows roughly 500,000 distinct CDR3 sequences, 15% to 20% of them seen only once. Here the sequenced sample was PBMCs from the stem cell graft donor, taken from the stem cell graft. The receptors were gathered from a human donor who donated a stem cell graft to a child with acute lymphoblastic leukemia. CDR3s include the opening cysteine and the closing phenylalanine or tryptophan. A D gene is named only where the DNA matches it firmly. Size tells how often a clone was seen (once, few, many) or the class of an expanded clone, and some rows leave it out.

>NA|NA|TRBJ1-1|TRBV12-3/TRBV12-4
TGTGCCAGCATCCAACTAGGGGTTGAGGACACTGAAGCTTTCTTT
CASIQLGVEDTEAFF
>NA|NA|TRBJ2-3|TRBV27
TGTGCCAGCAGTTTGCTTCAGCCCGGGTCTACAGATACGCAGTATTTT
CASSLLQPGSTDTQYF
>NA|NA|TRBJ1-5|TRBV29-1
TGCAGCGTTGCGCGGCAGGCGGATCAGCCCCAGCATTTT
CSVARQADQPQHF
>NA|few|TRBJ2-7|TRBV7-9
TGTGCCAGCAGCCAAGGGTATGGCGGGGACTTCTCCTACGAGCAGTACTTC
CASSQGYGGDFSYEQYF
>NA|few|TRBJ2-7|TRBV27
TGTGCCAGCAGTTTACAGGGGTTGTTTGACGAGCAGTACTTC
CASSLQGLFDEQYF
>NA|few|TRBJ2-1|TRBV12-3/TRBV12-4
TGTGCCAGCAGTGGCGGTGGGGGTGAGCAGTTCTTC
CASSGGGGEQFF
>TRBD2|NA|TRBJ2-7|TRBV2
TGTGCCAGCAGTGACCCGACTAGCGGGAGCGACGAGCAGTACTTC
CASSDPTSGSDEQYF
>TRBD2|few|TRBJ2-1|TRBV20-1
TGCAGTGCTCCTACTGCGGGAGTTCACAATGAGCAGTTCTTC
CSAPTAGVHNEQFF
>NA|few|TRBJ2-5|TRBV6-6
TGTGCCAGCTCCGTGGCAGAAGCCCGGACCCAGTACTTC
CASSVAEARTQYF
>TRBD1|NA|TRBJ2-1|TRBV27
TGTGCCAGCAGTTCCCGGGACAGGGTGTGGAATGAGCAGTTCTTC
CASSSRDRVWNEQFF
>NA|NA|TRBJ1-2|TRBV5-1
TGCGCCAGCAGCTGGGTCACAGGAACTAACTATGGCTACACCTTC
CASSWVTGTNYGYTF
>TRBD1|NA|TRBJ1-2|TRBV20-1
TGCAGTGCTATAGACAGGGGGCTGGACTATGGCTACACCTTC
CSAIDRGLDYGYTF
>NA|few|TRBJ1-5|TRBV12-3/TRBV12-4
TGTGCCAGCAGCCCGGGGACCAATCAGCCCCAGCATTTT
CASSPGTNQPQHF
>NA|NA|TRBJ1-4|TRBV20-1
TGCAGTGCTAGCAATCGAAACAGGGCGGATGAAAAACTGTTTTTT
CSASNRNRADEKLFF
>NA|NA|TRBJ1-1|TRBV25-1
TGTGCCAGCAGCAATAGGGAGGTCGGGGACACTGAAGCTTTCTTT
CASSNREVGDTEAFF
>NA|NA|TRBJ1-5|TRBV2
TGTGCCAGCAGTTCCGACCATGGGTTAGCCCAGCCCCAGCATTTT
CASSSDHGLAQPQHF
>NA|many|TRBJ2-1|TRBV9
TGTGCCAGCAGCGTAGGGAGCTCCTACAATGAGCAGTTCTTC
CASSVGSSYNEQFF
>TRBD2|few|TRBJ2-5|TRBV12-3/TRBV12-4
TGTGCCAGCTGTTCGCCGGGACTAGCGGGACCGAACAAGCAGACCCAGTACTTC
CASCSPGLAGPNKQTQYF
>TRBD2|NA|TRBJ2-1|TRBV6-5
TGTGCCAGCAGTTACTCGCCCCCACGACTAGCCGGTGTGCAGTTCTTC
CASSYSPPRLAGVQFF
>TRBD2|few|TRBJ2-7|TRBV3-1
TGTGCCAGCAGCCACGACGCGGGAGCGGCCTACGAGCAGTACTTC
CASSHDAGAAYEQYF
>TRBD2|NA|TRBJ2-7|TRBV13
TGTGCCAGCAGTCCCCCTAGCGGGTACTCCTACGAGCAGTACTTC
CASSPPSGYSYEQYF
>NA|NA|TRBJ1-5|TRBV27
TGTGCCAGCAGTCCGACGGGGCGGGGAAGCCAGCCCCAGCATTTT
CASSPTGRGSQPQHF
>NA|NA|TRBJ2-7|TRBV18
TGTGCCAGCTCACCAGATGGTCGGACAGAAATACTCTACGAGCAGTACTTC
CASSPDGRTEILYEQYF
>NA|NA|TRBJ2-7|TRBV7-9
TGTGCCAGCACCTCTCTCCAGCTGGCCCCCTACGAGCAGTACTTC
CASTSLQLAPYEQYF
>NA|few|TRBJ2-7|TRBV20-1
TGCAGTGCAGGCCCCAGGGTAAACTACGAGCAGTACTTC
CSAGPRVNYEQYF
>TRBD1|NA|TRBJ1-5|TRBV7-9
TGTGCCAGCAGCGGAGGACAGGGCCCGTTAAGCAATCAGCCCCAGCATTTT
CASSGGQGPLSNQPQHF
>TRBD2|NA|TRBJ2-4|TRBV6-1
TGTGCCAGCAGGCACCCCCCGGGGGGAAACATTCAGTACTTC
CASRHPPGGNIQYF
>TRBD1|few|TRBJ2-7|TRBV5-1
TGCGCCAGCACCCCTATCGGGACAGGGTACTACGAGCAGTACTTC
CASTPIGTGYYEQYF
>NA|few|TRBJ2-7|TRBV29-1
TGCAGCGTTGACACAGGAAAACAGTACGAGCAGTACTTC
CSVDTGKQYEQYF
>NA|few|TRBJ2-1|TRBV7-9
TGTGCCAGCAGCTATGGAAGTAAATCCAATGAGCAGTTCTTC
CASSYGSKSNEQFF
>NA|NA|TRBJ1-4|TRBV5-6
TGTGCCAGCAGCCCACGGCCTAATGAAAAACTGTTTTTT
CASSPRPNEKLFF
>NA|few|TRBJ2-1|TRBV18
TGTGCCAGCTCAACCCGGAATGAGCAGTTCTTC
CASSTRNEQFF
>TRBD2|NA|TRBJ2-3|TRBV7-8
TGTGCCAGCAGCTTAGGGGCTTGGCGGGAGGGCGAAACAGATACGCAGTATTTT
CASSLGAWREGETDTQYF
>TRBD2|few|TRBJ2-1|TRBV29-1
TGCAGCGGGAATCTAGCGGGAGGATCCTACAATGAGCAGTTCTTC
CSGNLAGGSYNEQFF
>NA|NA|TRBJ1-1|TRBV5-1
TGCGCCAGCAGCCTGGAACAGCGGAACACTGAAGCTTTCTTT
CASSLEQRNTEAFF
>TRBD1|NA|TRBJ2-1|TRBV7-6
TGTGCCAGCAGCTTACAGGGGGTAGGTTATGAGCAGTTCTTC
CASSLQGVGYEQFF
>NA|NA|TRBJ2-2|TRBV29-1
TGCAGCGTTGAAGAAACCGGGGAGCTGTTTTTT
CSVEETGELFF
>NA|few|TRBJ2-2|TRBV5-1
TGCGCCAGCAGCTTATCCCCCTCGGACGCGGAGCTGTTTTTT
CASSLSPSDAELFF
>TRBD1|many|TRBJ1-2|TRBV18
TGTGCCAGCTCGCCAGGGGGTTATGACTATGGCTACACCTTC
CASSPGGYDYGYTF
>NA|NA|TRBJ1-2|TRBV20-1
TGCTGTGCTAGAGCATCCTACAGGCGAGGTGGGGTGTTGGGCTACACCTTC
CCARASYRRGGVLGYTF
>TRBD2|few|TRBJ2-1|TRBV3-1
TGTGCCAGCAGCCCGCGCGGGGGGGACATATACAATGAGCAGTTCTTC
CASSPRGGDIYNEQFF